This entry concerns a single T cell receptor (beta chain). Its matching antigen is unknown. This record comes from a study of T cell responses to AZD1222 COVID-19 vaccine. Method: immunoSEQ multiplex PCR; TCRdb's copy keeps in-frame clones and lacks some. Among about 79,000 clones listed, around four fifths were seen once. Study-wide points: The study found Spike-specific TCR breadth and depth rose after two AZD1222 doses.

This material consisted of peripheral blood, taken 28 days after the second AZD1222 dose. This TCR was recovered from an adult who received the AZD1222 COVID-19 vaccine.

As DNA, the CDR3 is TGTGCCAGCAGTTCCCCCTCCAGACTAGCGGGAGGGCCCTCGTATGAGCAGTTCTTC. Translated: CASSSPSRLAGGPSYEQFF. The chain combines TRBV6-2 or TRBV6-3 with TRBJ2-1; 14 bases agree with TRBD2. The CDR3 consists of 19 residues. Looked up from germline, CDR1 is MNHEY and CDR2 is SVGEGT. The V gene end was trimmed by 4 bases and the J gene end by 8 bases; junction bases not matched to a gene: 16.